The clone carrying this T cell receptor (beta chain) was seen ten or more times. V lost 10 bases to trimming and J lost 7 bases, with 21 bases between them. CDR1 SNHLY and CDR2 FYNNEI come from the germline V gene. The CDR3 sequence is 14 residues long. Per the study methods: ImmunoSEQ junction-only sequences lacked quality scores, so their filtering differed. This table comes from immunoSEQ multiplex PCR, and its TCRdb copy is limited to in-frame clones, with some not included. That table is the source of V, J and clone size, and D and trimming were worked out from the DNA. The table shows approximately 1.1 million clones, with more than 75% occurring only once. This specimen comes from a study of shared clonotypes between healthy human individuals.

This chain connects TRBV2 to TRBJ2-3; possible D gene TRBD2, 5 bases. The sample comprised memory CD4+ T cells from PBMCs. Subset here: CD45RA-negative fraction. This clonotype was sampled from a man between 18 and 35 years old in good health. Some clones in this sample may be carry-over from other donors' samples. CDR3 region: CATALGPTGNTQYF. Written as DNA, the CDR3 is TGTGCCACCGCTCTAGGGCCCACCGGGAATACGCAGTATTTT.